What follows is one T cell receptor beta chain and its context. The antigen is unknown. This sample was taken from a study of read filtering for tumor transcriptome and immune sequencing. Whole-study findings and limits: Even smaller IR-seq throughput identified most shared clonotypes. Sorted CD138-negative bone marrow cells were not purified T cells.

Every patient had bone marrow sampled while the disease was active. This library used approximately 370 ng RNA and molecular barcoded adaptors spanning alpha/delta and beta/gamma chains. TCRdb re-called the reads through MiXCR, storing one row per CDR3 protein. The sample holds 8,500 to 9,500 distinct CDR3 sequences, about 16% seen once. This CDR3 contains 13 residues. Trimming took 0 bases from V and 13 from J, leaving 16 bases between them. From germline, CDR1 is LNHNV and CDR2 YYDKDF (reference sequence). The sequence came from a donor aged 40 or older with multiple myeloma. V and J are TRBV15 and TRBJ2-7; D is undetermined. The sample comprised a population of CD138-negative cells sorted from bone marrow. The CDR3 here is CATSRELAYERYF. CDR3 bases: TGTGCCACCAGCAGAGAATTGGCCTACGAGCGATACTTC.